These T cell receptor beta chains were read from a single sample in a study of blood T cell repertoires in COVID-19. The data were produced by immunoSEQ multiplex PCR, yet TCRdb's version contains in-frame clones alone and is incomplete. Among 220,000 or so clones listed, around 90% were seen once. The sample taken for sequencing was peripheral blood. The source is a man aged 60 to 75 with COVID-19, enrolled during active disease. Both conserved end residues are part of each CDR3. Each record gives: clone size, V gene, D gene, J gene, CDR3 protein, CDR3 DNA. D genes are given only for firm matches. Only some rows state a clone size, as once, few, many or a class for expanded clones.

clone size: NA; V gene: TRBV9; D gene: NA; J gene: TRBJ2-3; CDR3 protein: CASSEKQASTDTQYF; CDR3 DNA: TGTGCCAGCAGCGAAAAACAGGCCAGCACAGATACGCAGTATTTT
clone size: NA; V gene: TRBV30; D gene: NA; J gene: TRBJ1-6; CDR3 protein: CAWQGLRASPLHF; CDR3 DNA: TGTGCCTGGCAGGGGTTACGGGCTTCACCCCTCCACTTT
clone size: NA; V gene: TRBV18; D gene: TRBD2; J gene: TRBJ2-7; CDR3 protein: CASSPGTSGREEQYF; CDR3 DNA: TGTGCCAGCTCACCCGGGACTAGCGGTAGGGAAGAGCAGTACTTC
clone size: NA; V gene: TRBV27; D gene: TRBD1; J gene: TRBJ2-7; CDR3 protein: CASSLSDRGRKLYFYEQYF; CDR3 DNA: TGTGCCAGCAGTCTATCCGACAGGGGGCGGAAACTCTACTTCTACGAGCAGTACTTC
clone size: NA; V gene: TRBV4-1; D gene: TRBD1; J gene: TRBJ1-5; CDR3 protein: CASSQDNRGGYQPQHF; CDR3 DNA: TGCGCCAGCAGCCAAGATAACAGGGGTGGATATCAGCCCCAGCATTTT
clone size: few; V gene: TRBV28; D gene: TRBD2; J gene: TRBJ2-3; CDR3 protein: CASSPTGLVPDTQYF; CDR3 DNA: TGTGCCAGCAGTCCTACGGGACTAGTGCCAGATACGCAGTATTTT
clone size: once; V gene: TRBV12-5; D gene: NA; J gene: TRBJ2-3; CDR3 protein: CASTQGGADTQYF; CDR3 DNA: TGTGCTAGTACTCAAGGGGGTGCAGATACGCAGTATTTT
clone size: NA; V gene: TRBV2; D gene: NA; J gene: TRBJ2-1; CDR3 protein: CARGGTQGYNEQFF; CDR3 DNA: TGTGCCAGGGGCGGGACTCAAGGCTACAATGAGCAGTTCTTC
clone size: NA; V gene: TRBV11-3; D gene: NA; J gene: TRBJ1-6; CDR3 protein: CASSRTANSPLHF; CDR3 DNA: TGTGCCAGCAGCCGGACAGCGAATTCACCCCTCCACTTT
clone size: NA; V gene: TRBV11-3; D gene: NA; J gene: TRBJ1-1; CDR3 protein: CASSLDTDTEAFF; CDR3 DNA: TGTGCCAGCAGCTTAGACACAGACACTGAAGCTTTCTTT
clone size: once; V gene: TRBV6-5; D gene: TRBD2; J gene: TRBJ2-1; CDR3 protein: CASSSGRSPVNEQFF; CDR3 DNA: TGTGCCAGCAGTAGCGGGAGGTCCCCTGTAAATGAGCAGTTCTTC
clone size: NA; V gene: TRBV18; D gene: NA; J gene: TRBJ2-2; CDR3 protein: CASSPSSGIRGELFF; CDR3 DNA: TGTGCCAGCTCACCATCTTCAGGAATCCGCGGGGAGCTGTTTTTT
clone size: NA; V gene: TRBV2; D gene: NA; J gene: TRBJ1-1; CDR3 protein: CASSEAGRALTEAFF; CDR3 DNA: TGTGCCAGCAGTGAAGCGGGCAGGGCCCTCACTGAAGCTTTCTTT
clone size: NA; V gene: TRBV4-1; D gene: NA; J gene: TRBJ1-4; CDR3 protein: CASTRTGPNEKLFF; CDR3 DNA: TGCGCCAGCACTCGTACAGGGCCTAATGAAAAACTGTTTTTT
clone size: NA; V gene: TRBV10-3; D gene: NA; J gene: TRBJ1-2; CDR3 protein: CAISDWGRDYGYTF; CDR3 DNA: TGTGCCATCAGTGACTGGGGGCGCGACTATGGCTACACCTTC
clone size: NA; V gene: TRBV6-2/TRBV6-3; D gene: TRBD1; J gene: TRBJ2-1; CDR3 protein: CASSPRDRPLAGPNEQFF; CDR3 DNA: TGTGCCAGCAGTCCCCGGGACAGACCACTGGCGGGCCCTAATGAGCAGTTCTTC
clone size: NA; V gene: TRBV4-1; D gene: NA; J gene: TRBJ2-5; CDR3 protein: CASSLSRLAPQETQYF; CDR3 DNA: TGCGCCAGCAGCCTAAGTCGGCTAGCACCTCAAGAGACCCAGTACTTC
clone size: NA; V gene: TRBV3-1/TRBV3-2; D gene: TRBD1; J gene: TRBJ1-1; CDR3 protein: CASSRTGTVGSTEAFF; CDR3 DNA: TGTGCCAGCAGCCGCACCGGGACAGTCGGCTCCACTGAAGCTTTCTTT
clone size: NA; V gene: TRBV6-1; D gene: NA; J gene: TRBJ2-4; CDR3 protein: CASSDQPGIKNIQYF; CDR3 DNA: TGTGCCAGCAGTGACCAACCCGGGATTAAAAACATTCAGTACTTC
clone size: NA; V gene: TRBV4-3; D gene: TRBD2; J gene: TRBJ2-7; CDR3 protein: CASSQGGGMVGEQYF; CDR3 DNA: TGCGCCAGCAGCCAAGGGGGGGGAATGGTTGGCGAGCAGTACTTC
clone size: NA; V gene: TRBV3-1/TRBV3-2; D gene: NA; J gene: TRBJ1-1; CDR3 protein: CASSQESENTEAFF; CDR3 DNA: TGTGCCAGCAGCCAAGAGTCAGAGAACACTGAAGCTTTCTTT
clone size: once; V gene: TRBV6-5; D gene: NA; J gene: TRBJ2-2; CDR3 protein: CASRLRGSHGELFF; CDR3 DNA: TGTGCCAGCAGACTTAGGGGGTCTCACGGGGAGCTGTTTTTT
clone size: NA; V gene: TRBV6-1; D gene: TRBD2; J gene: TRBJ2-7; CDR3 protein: CASSEGLAGSYEQYF; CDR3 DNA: TGTGCCAGCAGTGAGGGTCTAGCGGGTTCGTACGAGCAGTACTTC
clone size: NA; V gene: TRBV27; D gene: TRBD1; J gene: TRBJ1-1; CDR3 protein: CASSLDRGNVFF; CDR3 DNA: TGTGCCAGCAGTCTGGACAGGGGGAACGTTTTCTTT
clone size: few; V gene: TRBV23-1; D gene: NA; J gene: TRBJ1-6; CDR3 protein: CAFRGRAGSTASHSPLHF; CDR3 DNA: TGCGCCTTCCGAGGGCGAGCGGGGTCGACAGCCTCCCATTCACCCCTCCACTTT
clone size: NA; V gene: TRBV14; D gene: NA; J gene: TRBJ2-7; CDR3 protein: CASSQVWGGPEQYF; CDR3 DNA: TGTGCCAGCAGCCAAGTCTGGGGGGGGCCCGAGCAGTACTTC
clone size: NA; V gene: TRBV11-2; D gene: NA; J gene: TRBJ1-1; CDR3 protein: CASSLGQANTEAFF; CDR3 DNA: TGTGCCAGCAGCTTAGGACAGGCGAACACTGAAGCTTTCTTT
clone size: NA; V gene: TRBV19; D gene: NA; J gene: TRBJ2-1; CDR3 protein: CASSIRGAREQFF; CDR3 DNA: TGTGCCAGTAGTATTCGGGGGGCGAGAGAGCAGTTCTTC
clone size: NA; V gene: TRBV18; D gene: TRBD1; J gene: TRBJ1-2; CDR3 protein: CASSPIQGVNYGYTF; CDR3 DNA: TGTGCCAGCTCACCAATTCAGGGGGTTAACTATGGCTACACCTTC
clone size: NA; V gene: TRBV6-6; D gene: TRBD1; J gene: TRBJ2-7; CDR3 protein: CATNRGISYEQYF; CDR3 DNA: TGTGCCACAAACAGGGGAATTTCCTACGAGCAGTACTTC
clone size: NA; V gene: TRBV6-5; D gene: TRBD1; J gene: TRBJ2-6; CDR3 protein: CASRLDRAGANVLTF; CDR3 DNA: TGTGCCAGCAGATTAGACAGGGCTGGGGCCAACGTCCTGACTTTC
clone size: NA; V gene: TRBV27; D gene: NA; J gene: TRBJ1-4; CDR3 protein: CASTQYQGEKLFF; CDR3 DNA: TGTGCCAGCACCCAATACCAGGGTGAAAAACTGTTTTTT
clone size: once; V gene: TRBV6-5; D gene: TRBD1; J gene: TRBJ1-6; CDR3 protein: CASSYQTGNNSPLHF; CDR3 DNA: TGTGCCAGCAGTTACCAGACAGGGAATAATTCACCCCTCCACTTT
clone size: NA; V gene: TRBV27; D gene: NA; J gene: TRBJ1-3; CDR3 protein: CASSSLRQGTIYF; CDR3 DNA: TGTGCCAGCAGTTCCCTCCGCCAGGGCACCATATATTTT
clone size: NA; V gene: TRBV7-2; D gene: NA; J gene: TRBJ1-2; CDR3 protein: CASNRGQSGYGYTF; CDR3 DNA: TGTGCCAGCAACAGAGGACAGTCGGGCTATGGCTACACCTTC
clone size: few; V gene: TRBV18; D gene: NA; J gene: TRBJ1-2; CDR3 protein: CASSPRVDYGYTF; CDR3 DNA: TGTGCCAGCTCACCCCGAGTGGACTATGGCTACACCTTC
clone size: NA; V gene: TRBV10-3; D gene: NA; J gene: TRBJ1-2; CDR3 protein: CAISGQGSTPGYGYTF; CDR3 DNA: TGTGCCATCAGTGGGCAGGGATCCACACCAGGCTATGGCTACACCTTC
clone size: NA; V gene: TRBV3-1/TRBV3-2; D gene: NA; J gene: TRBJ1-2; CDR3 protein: CASSSPGGGGYTF; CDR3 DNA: TGTGCCAGCAGCTCCCCGGGAGGAGGTGGCTACACCTTC
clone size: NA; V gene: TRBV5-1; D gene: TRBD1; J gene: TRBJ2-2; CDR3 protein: CASSGEQGARTGELFF; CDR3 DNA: TGCGCCAGCAGCGGCGAACAGGGGGCGCGGACCGGGGAGCTGTTTTTT
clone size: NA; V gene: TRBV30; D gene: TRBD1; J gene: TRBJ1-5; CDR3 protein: CAWSWSGGAGQPQHF; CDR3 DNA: TGTGCCTGGAGTTGGTCAGGGGGCGCGGGACAGCCCCAGCATTTT
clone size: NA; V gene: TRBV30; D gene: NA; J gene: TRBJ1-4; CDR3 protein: CAWSSPGAGDTTNEKLFF; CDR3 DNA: TGTGCCTGGAGTTCGCCCGGCGCAGGCGATACAACTAATGAAAAACTGTTTTTT
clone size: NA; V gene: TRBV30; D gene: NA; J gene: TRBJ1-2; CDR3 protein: CAWSVGVNYGYTF; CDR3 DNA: TGTGCCTGGAGTGTCGGTGTTAACTATGGCTACACCTTC
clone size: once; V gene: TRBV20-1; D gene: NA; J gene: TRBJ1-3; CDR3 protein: CSASFQPSSGNTIYF; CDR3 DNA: TGCAGTGCTAGTTTTCAGCCTAGCTCTGGAAACACCATATATTTT
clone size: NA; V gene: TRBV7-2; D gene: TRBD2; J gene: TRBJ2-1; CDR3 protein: CASSLRLAGLYNEQFF; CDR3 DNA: TGTGCCAGCAGCCTTCGACTAGCGGGCCTATACAATGAGCAGTTCTTC
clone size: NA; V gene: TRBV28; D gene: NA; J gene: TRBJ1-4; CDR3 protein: CASSLGAIEKLFF; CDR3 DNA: TGTGCCAGCAGTTTAGGGGCTATTGAAAAACTGTTTTTT
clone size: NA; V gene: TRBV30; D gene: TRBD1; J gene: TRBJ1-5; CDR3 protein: CAWNRGLSAPQHF; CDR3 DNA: TGTGCCTGGAACAGGGGGCTATCGGCGCCCCAGCATTTT